These T cell receptor beta chains were read from a single sample in a study of chemoradiotherapy in HPV16-positive cancers. Generated by immunoSEQ multiplex PCR, the TCRdb table keeps only in-frame clones and is missing some. The sample carries some 35,000 clones, over 80% recorded once. The sample in question was blood, obtained from a patient who underwent chemoradiotherapy. The receptors stem from a human donor with HPV-associated anogenital cancer. Each CDR3 is given with its conserved first and last residue. A D gene is named only where the DNA matches it firmly. Some rows have no size entry. The others give once, few or many, or a class for an expanded clone.

few	TRBV7-9	-	TRBJ2-7	CASEVARGYEQYF	TGTGCCAGCGAGGTGGCCAGGGGTTACGAGCAGTACTTC
-	TRBV5-1	-	TRBJ1-2	CASSLDGGQYYGYTF	TGCGCCAGCAGCTTGGATGGGGGGCAGTACTATGGCTACACCTTC
-	TRBV6-1	-	TRBJ1-2	CASSDNTGTVWRYGYTF	TGTGCCAGCAGTGACAATACAGGGACTGTTTGGCGCTATGGCTACACCTTC
few	TRBV4-1	-	TRBJ1-3	CASSQDQGTGNTIYF	TGCGCCAGCAGCCAAGACCAGGGCACTGGAAACACCATATATTTT
-	TRBV27	-	TRBJ1-6	CASSWGTDFPLHF	TGTGCCAGCAGTTGGGGGACGGACTTCCCCCTCCACTTT
-	TRBV5-6	TRBD1	TRBJ2-6	CASSRKDRSGANVLTF	TGTGCCAGCAGCCGGAAGGACAGGTCTGGGGCCAACGTCCTGACTTTC
-	TRBV21-1	-	TRBJ1-3	CASSKSIQGQRSGNTIYF	TGTGCCAGCAGCAAAAGCATCCAAGGACAGCGCTCTGGAAACACCATATATTTT
-	TRBV27	TRBD2	TRBJ2-3	CASSFGLAGGFDTQYF	TGTGCCAGCAGTTTTGGACTAGCGGGGGGGTTTGATACGCAGTATTTT
-	TRBV6-7	-	TRBJ1-2	CASSYLGAGYGYTF	TGTGCCAGCAGTTACTTGGGGGCCGGCTATGGCTACACCTTC
-	TRBV30	TRBD1	TRBJ1-4	CAWRPRGWDEKLFF	TGTGCCTGGAGGCCCAGGGGGTGGGATGAAAAACTGTTTTTT
-	TRBV5-8	-	TRBJ2-2	CASSLGQGFTGELFF	TGTGCCAGCAGCTTGGGGCAGGGCTTCACCGGGGAGCTGTTTTTT
-	TRBV7-7	-	TRBJ1-1	CASSRGGVGKDTEAFF	TGTGCCAGCAGCCGGGGAGGGGTTGGGAAAGACACTGAAGCTTTCTTT
-	TRBV7-9	-	TRBJ1-4	CAIPSKSNEKLFF	TGTGCCATCCCGTCTAAATCTAATGAAAAACTGTTTTTT
-	TRBV30	-	TRBJ1-5	CAWSSSGLGGNQPQHF	TGTGCCTGGAGTTCCTCGGGCCTGGGTGGCAATCAGCCCCAGCATTTT
once	TRBV11-2	-	TRBJ1-4	CASSLDRTNEKLFF	TGTGCCAGCAGCCTCGACAGAACTAATGAAAAACTGTTTTTT
-	TRBV7-2	TRBD1	TRBJ1-1	CATRLLRGRTEAFF	TGTGCCACCCGGCTCCTCAGGGGGAGGACTGAAGCTTTCTTT
-	TRBV4-3	TRBD1	TRBJ1-2	CASSQDQGQGRGYTF	TGCGCCAGCAGCCAAGATCAGGGACAGGGTCGTGGCTACACCTTC
-	TRBV9	-	TRBJ2-1	CASSVAEGRGGNEQFF	TGTGCCAGCAGCGTAGCGGAAGGCAGGGGCGGCAATGAGCAGTTCTTC
-	TRBV19	-	TRBJ2-1	CASTRLGGVSYNEQFF	TGTGCCAGTACCCGCCTTGGGGGCGTCTCCTACAATGAGCAGTTCTTC
-	TRBV4-1	TRBD1	TRBJ2-3	CASSQGGQGARAQYF	TGCGCCAGCAGCCAAGGGGGACAGGGGGCGAGGGCGCAGTATTTT
-	TRBV7-9	-	TRBJ2-7	CASITRQERNEQYF	TGTGCCAGCATCACAAGACAGGAGAGGAACGAGCAGTACTTC
-	TRBV30	TRBD1	TRBJ1-5	CAWTNGTGGVGPQHF	TGTGCCTGGACCAACGGGACAGGAGGGGTCGGGCCCCAGCATTTT
-	TRBV5-1	-	TRBJ1-1	CASSPEYDMRAFF	TGCGCCAGCAGCCCGGAATACGACATGAGAGCTTTCTTT
-	TRBV5-1	-	TRBJ1-5	CAREGPRRDYSNQPQHF	TGCGCCAGGGAAGGACCGAGGAGGGATTATAGCAATCAGCCCCAGCATTTT
-	TRBV7-9	-	TRBJ1-1	CASSLSQSTEAFF	TGTGCCAGCAGCTTAAGCCAGTCGACTGAAGCTTTCTTT
-	TRBV7-9	TRBD2	TRBJ2-1	CASSLAGSSGSSGFF	TGTGCCAGCAGCTTAGCAGGGTCTAGCGGGTCCTCGGGGTTCTTC
-	TRBV11-3	-	TRBJ2-5	CASSTGRSRSETQYF	TGTGCCAGCAGCACGGGACGTTCTCGATCAGAGACCCAGTACTTC
-	TRBV4-1	-	TRBJ2-7	CASSQRDGDSYEQYF	TGCGCCAGCAGCCAAAGGGACGGTGACTCCTACGAGCAGTACTTC
once	TRBV12-2	-	TRBJ2-7	CASRLQQGATYEQYF	TGTGCAAGTCGCTTACAACAGGGGGCAACCTACGAGCAGTACTTC
-	TRBV5-1	-	TRBJ2-7	CASRIDYEQYF	TGCGCCAGCAGGATAGACTACGAGCAGTACTTC
-	TRBV27	-	TRBJ2-5	CASSLIRGQETQYF	TGTGCCAGCAGTTTAATCCGGGGGCAGGAGACCCAGTACTTC
-	TRBV5-1	-	TRBJ1-1	CASSYRDIAAMNTEAFF	TGCGCCAGCAGCTACCGCGACATTGCGGCGATGAACACTGAAGCTTTCTTT
-	TRBV2	TRBD1	TRBJ2-7	CASSRQGRPYEQYF	TGTGCCAGCAGCCGACAGGGAAGACCCTACGAGCAGTACTTC
-	TRBV11-2	-	TRBJ2-1	CASSLEPVYNEQFF	TGTGCCAGCAGCTTAGAACCGGTGTACAATGAGCAGTTCTTC
once	TRBV5-1	TRBD2	TRBJ2-3	CASSSEGTSGGALTQYF	TGCGCCAGCAGCTCCGAGGGGACTAGCGGGGGGGCCCTTACGCAGTATTTT
-	TRBV18	TRBD1	TRBJ2-7	CASSVDRGLAGYEQYF	TGTGCCAGCTCAGTTGACAGGGGGCTTGCGGGCTACGAGCAGTACTTC
few	TRBV7-2	-	TRBJ2-7	CASSYYTGEREQYF	TGTGCCAGCAGCTATTACACGGGGGAGCGCGAGCAGTACTTC
-	TRBV12-5	-	TRBJ2-2	CASGWGSDTGELFF	TGTGCTAGTGGTTGGGGGTCGGACACCGGGGAGCTGTTTTTT
-	TRBV27	-	TRBJ1-1	CASSLSGEGPLNTEAFF	TGTGCCAGCAGTTTATCGGGGGAGGGACCATTGAACACTGAAGCTTTCTTT
-	TRBV20-1	-	TRBJ2-5	CSASKETQYF	TGCAGTGCTAGTAAGGAGACCCAGTACTTC
-	TRBV20-1	TRBD2	TRBJ2-7	CSGLAGGVEYF	TGCAGTGGGCTAGCGGGGGGGGTGGAGTACTTC
-	TRBV4-1	-	TRBJ1-2	CASRDPLGGDYGYTF	TGCGCCAGCCGCGACCCGCTCGGAGGGGACTATGGCTACACCTTC
-	TRBV5-6	-	TRBJ2-7	CASMRRPPGSLGEQYF	TGTGCCAGCATGCGCCGCCCCCCGGGATCACTAGGCGAGCAGTACTTC
-	TRBV7-3	TRBD2	TRBJ2-2	CASSPTLAGGGELFF	TGTGCCAGCAGCCCAACGCTAGCGGGGGGCGGGGAGCTGTTTTTT
-	TRBV5-4	-	TRBJ1-1	CASSSAGVRANTEAFF	TGTGCCAGCAGCTCCGCAGGTGTCAGGGCGAACACTGAAGCTTTCTTT
-	TRBV7-2	-	TRBJ2-7	CASSWDAAYEQYF	TGTGCCAGCAGTTGGGACGCGGCTTACGAGCAGTACTTC
-	TRBV5-6	TRBD1	TRBJ1-4	CASSLGGQGINEKLFF	TGTGCCAGCAGCTTGGGGGGACAGGGAATTAATGAAAAACTGTTTTTT
-	TRBV6-5	TRBD1	TRBJ1-2	CARSGTGSNYGYTF	TGTGCCAGATCCGGGACAGGGTCCAACTATGGCTACACCTTC
-	TRBV6-5	TRBD2	TRBJ2-7	CASSLRLAGGREQYF	TGTGCCAGCAGTTTAAGACTAGCGGGGGGGCGCGAGCAGTACTTC
-	TRBV5-6	-	TRBJ1-2	CASSLHNSNYGYTF	TGTGCCAGCAGCTTGCACAACAGCAACTATGGCTACACCTTC
-	TRBV19	TRBD1	TRBJ2-7	CASSIGTGGYEQYF	TGTGCCAGTAGTATTGGGACAGGGGGCTACGAGCAGTACTTC
-	TRBV9	TRBD1	TRBJ1-4	CASSPRRDRGEKLFF	TGTGCCAGCAGCCCCCGCCGGGACAGGGGAGAAAAACTGTTTTTT